Each of the 32 T cell receptor beta chains below was sequenced from the same sample in a study of blood T cell repertoires in COVID-19. TCRdb's copy holds only in-frame clones and misses some; the assay was immunoSEQ multiplex PCR. The table lists a few hundred thousand clones, about 88% of them singletons. Sequenced sample: PBMCs or T cells enriched from blood (not recorded which). All receptors derive from a woman aged 30 to 39 who had recovered from COVID-19.

The genes are TRBV9 and TRBJ1-1; D remains ambiguous. Germline lookup yields CDR1 SGDLS and CDR2 YYNGEE. This CDR3 comprises 13 residues. V lost 2 bases to trimming and J lost 0 bases, with 5 bases between them. CDR3 protein: CASSVYMNTEAFF. The CDR3 DNA is TGTGCCAGCAGCGTGTACATGAACACTGAAGCTTTCTTT. Using reference TRBV9 and TRBJ1-1 for the parts outside the CDR3, the full variable domain is DSGVTQTPKHLITATGQRVTLRCSPRSGDLSVYWYQQSLDQGLQFLIQYYNGEERAKGNILERFSAQQFPDLHSELNLSSLELGDSALYFCASSVYMNTEAFFGQGTRLTVV.

The chain employs TRBV10-1 and TRBJ2-4, with TRBD1 identical over 7 bases. Germline V lookup: CDR1 WNHNN, CDR2 SYGVQD (reference sequence). The CDR3 has 12 amino acids. J lost 6 bases, V lost 6 bases, and 2 bases had no gene match. Written as DNA, the CDR3 is TGCGCCAGCAGGACAGGGTCAAACATTCAGTACTTC. Protein: CASRTGSNIQYF.

In DNA form, the CDR3 reads TGTGCCAGCAGCTCGACAAGCCTCAGCAATGAGCAGTTCTTC. As protein: CASSSTSLSNEQFF. J is TRBJ2-1 and V is TRBV28; D remains ambiguous. Germline V CDR1 and CDR2: MDHEN, SYDVKM. V lost 6 bases, J lost 6 bases, and 15 bases lay in between. This CDR3 contains 14 residues.

The chain carries TRBV6-5 and TRBJ2-5; tentatively, D is TRBD2 (5 bases). Trimming removed 7 bases from V and 5 bases from J, with 14 bases in between. Looked up from germline, CDR1 is MNHEY and CDR2 is SVGAGI. The CDR3 totals 13 residues. Here the CDR3 reads CASTPASWETQYF. CDR3 in DNA: TGTGCCAGCACGCCCGCTAGCTGGGAGACCCAGTACTTC.

The chain has TRBV20-1 and TRBJ1-1; D uncertain. V shed 3 bases and J shed 11 bases, with 4 bases lying between them. Germline lookup yields CDR1 DFQATT and CDR2 SNEGSKA (reference sequence). The CDR3 spans 8 residues. CDR3 protein: CSARGAFF. The CDR3 coding sequence is TGCAGTGCTAGGGGCGCTTTCTTT.

This chain connects TRBV27 to TRBJ1-2; D remains ambiguous. The V and J ends lost 5 bases and 3 bases respectively, with 7 bases between them. The length of the CDR3 is 12 residues. Germline CDR1 MNHEY, CDR2 SMNVEV (reference sequence). The CDR3 DNA is TGTGCCAGCAGTCCCGACTACTATGGCTACACCTTC. Encoded protein: CASSPDYYGYTF.

The V and J genes are TRBV30 and TRBJ1-2; D might be TRBD1 (5 bases). V was pared by 5 bases and J by 2 bases, with 12 bases between. The CDR3 sequence is 13 residues long. CDR1 GTSNPN and CDR2 SVGIG come from the germline V gene (reference sequence). The DNA of the CDR3 is TGTGCCTGGTCACGAGACAGCAACTATGGCTACACCTTC. Translating it yields CAWSRDSNYGYTF.

J is TRBJ1-2 and V is TRBV28; 11 bases align to TRBD1. The CDR3 length is 16 residues. Germline V lookup: CDR1 MDHEN, CDR2 SYDVKM. Germline trimming cut 5 bases from V and 5 bases from J; bases unmatched to any gene: 10. The CDR3 is CASSRVPGQGEYGYTF. DNA of the CDR3: TGTGCCAGCAGTCGCGTCCCGGGACAGGGGGAGTATGGCTACACCTTC.

The chain links TRBV4-1 to TRBJ1-3; D perhaps matches TRBD1 (6 bases). With 1 base removed from V and 5 bases from J, the gap between germline ends came to 18 bases. The CDR3 spans 17 residues. Per the germline V gene, CDR1 is MGHRA and CDR2 is YSYEKL. CDR3 region: CASSQGTARETRNTIYF. Written as DNA, the CDR3 is TGCGCCAGCAGCCAAGGGACAGCCAGGGAAACTCGAAACACCATATATTTT.

The J gene is TRBJ1-4, the V gene TRBV25-1; 7 bases align to TRBD1. This CDR3 is 14 amino acids long. The germline V gene has CDR1 MGHDK and CDR2 SYGVNS. V shed 6 bases and J 4 bases; nucleotides not matched to a gene: 5. The CDR3 reads CASRDREVNEKLFF. CDR3 DNA: TGTGCCAGCAGAGACAGGGAGGTTAATGAAAAACTGTTTTTT.

This clone was found once. CDR3 region: CASSPSTRSRAYEQYF. CDR3 DNA: TGTGCCAGCAGTCCCTCCACGAGGAGCCGCGCCTACGAGCAGTACTTC. The genes are TRBV27 and TRBJ2-7; D ambiguous. Trimming removed 5 bases from V and 2 bases from J, with 19 bases in between. Germline-derived CDR1 and CDR2 are MNHEY and SMNVEV (reference sequence). The CDR3 totals 16 residues.

The chain links TRBV28 to TRBJ1-5, with unresolved D. The CDR3 totals 15 residues. V was clipped by 7 bases and J by 0 bases, with 13 bases between them. The germline V gene has CDR1 MDHEN and CDR2 SYDVKM. The CDR3 spells CASTRGGNSNQPQHF. The CDR3, as DNA: TGTGCCAGCACCCGAGGAGGGAATAGCAATCAGCCCCAGCATTTT.

This clone occurred once. The chain has TRBV5-1 and TRBJ1-1; possibly TRBD1 for D (6 bases). With 4 bases removed from V and 8 bases from J, the gap between germline ends came to 18 bases. The length of the CDR3 is 14 residues. In germline, CDR1 is SGHRS, CDR2 YFSETQ. The CDR3 region is CASSGGGSRAEAFF. In DNA form, the CDR3 reads TGCGCCAGCAGCGGGGGCGGATCGCGGGCAGAAGCTTTCTTT.

This clone was detected once. The sample carries other DNA sequences with the same CDR3. The chain uses TRBV10-2 and TRBJ2-7, with 9 bases lining up with TRBD1. The CDR3 is made up of 14 amino acids. The germline CDR1 and CDR2 sequences are WSHSY and SAAADI. V shed 2 bases and J 3 bases; nucleotides not matched to a gene: 2. This CDR3 reads CASSETGGSYEQYF. Here the CDR3 DNA reads TGCGCCAGCAGTGAGACAGGGGGCAGCTACGAGCAGTACTTC.

The rearrangement links TRBV27 to TRBJ1-4; D may be TRBD1 (6 bases). Between the trimmed V and J ends, which lost 8 bases and 5 bases, there was a span of 15 bases. The CDR3 sequence is 14 residues long. Germline V gene lookup returns CDR1 MNHEY and CDR2 SMNVEV (reference sequence). For the CDR3, the DNA is TGTGCCAGCTCTAGGGGACACAACAATGAAAAACTGTTTTTT. Translation: CASSRGHNNEKLFF.

The chain employs TRBV7-2 and TRBJ2-1, with 14 bases that match TRBD2. Germline V gene lookup returns CDR1 SGHTA and CDR2 FQGNSA. V dropped 5 bases and J dropped 10; count of bases not matched to a gene: 13. CDR3 length equals 17 residues. CDR3 sequence (DNA): TGTGCCAGCAGCCCGCCGGGACTAGCGGGGGCGGGTGGGGAGCAGTTCTTC. It specifies CASSPPGLAGAGGEQFF.

This chain connects TRBV7-2 to TRBJ2-7; maybe TRBD1 (5 bases). Germline-derived CDR1 and CDR2 are SGHTA and FQGNSA. This CDR3 has 15 residues. Trimming took off 4 bases at V and 4 bases at J, with 17 bases between the two ends. CDR3 protein: CASSYHQGVPYEQYF. The CDR3 DNA sequence: TGTGCCAGCAGCTATCACCAGGGCGTACCTTACGAGCAGTACTTC. Supplemented by reference TRBV7-2 and TRBJ2-7, the full variable domain reads GAGVSQSPSNKVTEKGKDVELRCDPISGHTALYWYRQSLGQGLEFLIYFQGNSAPDKSGLPSDRFSAERTGGSVSTLTIQRTQQEDSAVYLCASSYHQGVPYEQYFGPGTRLTVT.

The chain recombines TRBV6-5 with TRBJ1-5, with D possibly TRBD1 on 6 matching bases. The CDR3 runs to 14 residues. The germline V gene has CDR1 MNHEY and CDR2 SVGAGI. The ends were cut back, 6 bases at V and 7 bases at J, with 16 bases in the middle. DNA for the CDR3: TGTGCCAGCAGCCGGGACAAGGTCACACAGCCCCAGCATTTT. Translated, it gives CASSRDKVTQPQHF.

This clone was detected only once. The rearrangement links TRBV11-1 to TRBJ2-2; 8 bases align to TRBD1. Germline V gives CDR1 SGHAT, CDR2 FQDESV (reference sequence). The V segment lost 5 bases and the J segment 7 bases; nucleotides outside the gene matches: 9. The CDR3 is 15 amino acids. In DNA, the CDR3 is TGTGCCAGCAGCCCCGGACAGGGTGACAGCGGGGAGCTGTTTTTT. This sequence encodes CASSPGQGDSGELFF. The full variable domain, its missing parts supplied by reference TRBV11-1 and TRBJ2-2, is EAEVAQSPRYKITEKSQAVAFWCDPISGHATLYWYRQILGQGPELLVQFQDESVVDDSQLPKDRFSAERLKGVDSTLKIQPAELGDSAMYLCASSPGQGDSGELFFGEGSRLTVL.

The rearrangement joins TRBV27 to TRBJ2-7; 7 nucleotides match TRBD2. V lost 5 bases to trimming and J lost 5 bases; unmatched junction nucleotides: 15. CDR3 length equals 16 residues. CDR1 MNHEY and CDR2 SMNVEV come from the germline V gene (reference sequence). As DNA, the CDR3 is TGTGCCAGCAGTCAGACAGCGGGGCCTCGCGGTGACGAGCAGTACTTC. It specifies CASSQTAGPRGDEQYF.

This chain connects TRBV24-1 to TRBJ1-2, with 9 bases lining up with TRBD1. V was pared by 4 bases and J by 8 bases, with 7 bases of the junction left unmatched. Germline loops: CDR1 KGHDR, CDR2 SFDVKD. CDR3 length equals 14 residues. CDR3 protein: CATSDGQGREGYTF. CDR3 nucleotide sequence: TGTGCCACCAGTGACGGACAGGGGCGAGAGGGCTACACCTTC.

The CDR3 here is CASTAISGNTIYF. CDR3 in DNA: TGTGCCAGTACCGCGATCTCTGGAAACACCATATATTTT. The chain recombines TRBV11-2 with TRBJ1-3; D not certain. The germline V gene has CDR1 SGHAT and CDR2 FQNNGV. This CDR3 has 13 residues. With 9 bases removed from V and 0 bases from J, the gap between germline ends came to 9 bases. Filled out from reference TRBV11-2 and TRBJ1-3, the complete variable domain reads EAGVAQSPRYKIIEKRQSVAFWCNPISGHATLYWYQQILGQGPKLLIQFQNNGVVDDSQLPKDRFSAERLKGVDSTLKIQPAKLEDSAVYLCASTAISGNTIYFGEGSWLTVV.

The CDR3 sequence is CASSPREGPYNSPLHF. The CDR3 region has the DNA TGTGCCAGCAGTCCCAGGGAGGGGCCCTATAATTCACCCCTCCACTTT. The chain employs TRBV2 and TRBJ1-6; D may be TRBD1 (5 bases). The CDR3 is 16 residues long. Between the trimmed V and J ends, which lost 5 bases and 2 bases, there was a span of 13 bases. CDR1 is SNHLY and CDR2 is FYNNEI in the germline V gene. The full variable domain, with the rest looked up from reference TRBV2 and TRBJ1-6, is EPEVTQTPSHQVTQMGQEVILRCVPISNHLYFYWYRQILGQKVEFLVSFYNNEISEKSEIFDDQFSVERPDGSNFTLKIRSTKLEDSAMYFCASSPREGPYNSPLHFGNGTRLTVT.

The V gene is TRBV27, the J gene TRBJ1-2; 9 bases match TRBD1. V was clipped by 8 bases and J by 5 bases; unmatched bases: 0. The CDR3 covers 11 residues. Germline-derived CDR1 and CDR2 are MNHEY and SMNVEV (reference sequence). CDR3 nucleotides: TGTGCCAGCGGGACAGGGTATGGCTACACCTTC. Translated: CASGTGYGYTF.

This sequence joins TRBV6-5 and TRBJ1-2; D is unresolved. CDR3 length: 13 amino acids. The germline gives CDR1 MNHEY, CDR2 SVGAGI. Trimming took off 0 bases at V and 4 bases at J, with 6 bases between the two ends. DNA for the CDR3: TGTGCCAGCAGTTACTCGCAGTCCTATGGCTACACCTTC. Amino acids: CASSYSQSYGYTF.

The V gene is TRBV5-4, the J gene TRBJ1-4, with D maybe TRBD1 (6 bases). This CDR3 spans 12 amino acids. The V and J ends lost 4 bases and 13 bases respectively, with 14 bases between them. Germline V CDR1 and CDR2: SGHNT, YYREEE (reference sequence). CDR3 sequence reads: CASSRGAGGLFF. CDR3 bases: TGTGCCAGCAGCCGGGGGGCTGGAGGACTGTTTTTT.

The rearrangement links TRBV18 to TRBJ1-2; 9 bases agree with TRBD1. The CDR3 runs 14 residues. The germline gives CDR1 KGHSH, CDR2 LQKENI. J gave up 3 bases and V 2 bases, and 1 base lay outside the gene matches. The CDR3 nucleotides are TGTGCCAGCTCACCAGGGGACAGGGACTATGGCTACACCTTC. Its protein product is CASSPGDRDYGYTF.

Note on this clone: This specimen includes other DNA sequences encoding the same CDR3. V and J are TRBV7-9 and TRBJ1-5; maybe TRBD1 (6 bases). V was shortened by 5 bases and J by 6 bases, with 11 bases between the two germline ends. Germline V gene data show CDR1 as SEHNR and CDR2 as FQNEAQ (reference sequence). CDR3 length equals 13 residues. In nucleotides, the CDR3 is TGTGCCAGCAGCCTAGGGGGGGTTCAGCCCCAGCATTTT. Translating gives CASSLGGVQPQHF.

This chain uses TRBV28 with TRBJ2-5; 11 bases are shared with TRBD2. Germline V gene lookup returns CDR1 MDHEN and CDR2 SYDVKM. The CDR3 runs 16 residues. V lost 3 bases and J lost 2; bases outside the gene matches: 5. The CDR3 DNA sequence: TGTGCCAGCAGTTTTATCCTAGCGGGGGGACAAGAGACCCAGTACTTC. It codes for CASSFILAGGQETQYF.

V is TRBV5-4 and J is TRBJ2-7, with D perhaps matching TRBD1 (6 bases). The CDR3 has 15 amino acids. Trimming took off 5 bases at V and 2 bases at J, with 17 bases between the two ends. The germline V gene has CDR1 SGHNT and CDR2 YYREEE (reference sequence). The CDR3 DNA sequence: TGTGCCAGCAGTACACAGGGTGGGGCTCCCTACGAGCAGTACTTC. As protein: CASSTQGGAPYEQYF.

The genes are TRBV27 and TRBJ2-2, with 10 nucleotides matching TRBD1. The CDR3 sequence is 15 residues long. CDR1 is MNHEY, CDR2 SMNVEV, per germline (reference sequence). J lost 3 bases, V lost 7 bases, and 5 bases had no gene match. The CDR3 region is CASTPGQGYTGELFF. The CDR3 nucleotides read TGTGCCAGCACTCCGGGACAGGGGTACACCGGGGAGCTGTTTTTT.

The rearrangement uses TRBV6-2 or TRBV6-3 and TRBJ1-2, with D unclear. Per germline, CDR1 MNHEY and CDR2 SVGEGT. There are 11 residues in the CDR3. Deletions cut 5 bases from V and 11 bases from J, with 12 bases between. The CDR3 bases are TGTGCCAGCAGTCAGGACTCCCGATACACCTTC. Encoded protein: CASSQDSRYTF.